This T cell receptor (beta chain) emerged from a study of blood T cell repertoires in COVID-19. Clones were read by immunoSEQ multiplex PCR, and TCRdb kept only the in-frame ones, dropping some. Among 200,000 to 250,000 clones listed, around 87% were seen once. The CDR3 runs 17 residues. The V segment lost 2 bases and the J segment 0 bases; nucleotides outside the gene matches: 3. From germline, CDR1 is LGHNA and CDR2 YNFKEQ. This TCR came from a woman aged 25 to 39 who had recovered from COVID-19. The chain recombines TRBV4-2 with TRBJ2-2; TRBD2 agrees at 10 bases. The sample consisted of peripheral blood. The CDR3 sequence is CASSQFSGGPNTGELFF. The CDR3 coding sequence is TGTGCCAGCAGCCAATTTAGCGGGGGGCCGAACACCGGGGAGCTGTTTTTT.